Presented here are 9 T cell receptor beta chains from one specimen sequenced in a study of T-cell reconstitution after alpha-beta-depleted transplantation in children. Preparation of the TCRbeta library involved a method that used unique molecular identifiers. TCRdb fed the PCR reads into MiXCR, producing one record per CDR3 protein. The table shows approximately 91,000 distinct CDR3 sequences, with 7.5% to 9.5% occurring only once. Sequencing used PBMCs from the stem cell graft donor, obtained from the stem cell graft. The receptor source for this set is a human donor who donated a stem cell graft to a child with congenital amegakaryocytic thrombocytopenia.

At least ten counts were recorded for this clonotype. J is TRBJ2-7 and V is TRBV11-1, with 7 bases aligning to TRBD1. The CDR3 has 16 residues. V dropped 2 bases and J dropped 0; count of bases not matched to a gene: 7. Germline CDR1 is SGHAT and CDR2 is FQDESV (reference sequence). CDR3 sequence (DNA): TGTGCCAGCAGCTTAAGTTCGGGACAGAGCTCCTACGAGCAGTACTTC. Translation gives CASSLSSGQSSYEQYF.

This clonotype has a count of ten or more. The rearrangement joins TRBV29-1 to TRBJ1-2; the D is unclear. This CDR3 has 11 amino acids. Trimming cost V 7 bases and J 1 base, with 7 bases left between them. Germline CDR1 SQVTM, CDR2 ANQGSEA. The CDR3 region is CSGHFNYGYTF. The CDR3 region has the DNA TGCAGCGGGCACTTTAACTATGGCTACACCTTC.

Judged by abundance, this clonotype is medium-sized. Germline and junction disagree at one end, which may indicate a read error. The chain is built from TRBV12-3 or TRBV12-4 and TRBJ2-1, with D tentatively TRBD1 (5 bases). There are 13 residues in the CDR3. CDR3 coding DNA: TGTGCCAGCAGTTTAATATCGGACAATGGGCAGTTCTTC. Translated, it gives CASSLISDNGQFF.

This clonotype appeared many times. The chain uses TRBV28 and TRBJ2-2; possibly TRBD2 for D (5 bases). Germline V lookup: CDR1 MDHEN, CDR2 SYDVKM. V lost 3 bases, J lost 0 bases, and 11 bases lay in between. The CDR3 runs to 16 residues. CDR3 in DNA: TGTGCCAGCAGTTTTGAGGGTGTCGCGAACACCGGGGAGCTGTTTTTT. Its translation: CASSFEGVANTGELFF.

This clonotype was recorded many times. The rearrangement joins TRBV29-1 to TRBJ2-3; maybe TRBD1 (5 bases). This CDR3 is built from 13 residues. The ends were cut back, 6 bases at V and 0 bases at J, with 10 bases in the middle. CDR1 and CDR2 (germline): SQVTM, ANQGSEA. The DNA of the CDR3 is TGCAGCGTCGCGTGGGGCAGCACAGATACGCAGTATTTT. Translating gives CSVAWGSTDTQYF.

The chain combines TRBV6-5 with TRBJ1-5, with D unresolved. The CDR3 loop spans 15 amino acids. V gave up 4 bases and J gave up 0 bases, with 10 bases separating them. Looked up from germline, CDR1 is MNHEY and CDR2 is SVGAGI. The DNA of the CDR3 is TGTGCCAGCAGTTCCGATCCCTATAGCAATCAGCCCCAGCATTTT. This encodes CASSSDPYSNQPQHF.

This chain connects TRBV29-1 to TRBJ2-6; a possible D gene is TRBD1 (5 bases). CDR1 and CDR2 from the germline V gene are SQVTM and ANQGSEA. Trimming removed 2 bases from V and 0 bases from J, with 5 bases in between. The CDR3 runs to 14 residues. The CDR3 DNA is TGCAGCGTTGAAACAGGCTCTGGGGCCAACGTCCTGACTTTC. As protein: CSVETGSGANVLTF.

To note about this clonotype: A much larger clone differs by one base, so this may be a read error. The gene calls are TRBV20-1 and TRBJ2-5; 8 nucleotides agree with TRBD1. The CDR3 extends over 15 amino acids. Unmatched junction bases numbered 10, after V lost 1 base and J lost 6 bases. Germline loops: CDR1 DFQATT, CDR2 SNEGSKA (reference sequence). The CDR3 region has the DNA TGCAGTGCTAGAGGGAAGACAGGGGTAGAACAGACCCAGTACTTC. It is translated as CSARGKTGVEQTQYF.

At least ten counts were recorded for this clonotype. The chain uses TRBV27 and TRBJ2-7, with 7 positions matching TRBD2. Germline V CDR1 and CDR2: MNHEY, SMNVEV (reference sequence). V was pared by 4 bases and J by 2 bases, with 8 bases of the junction left unmatched. There are 15 residues in the CDR3. CDR3: CASSWDASGTYEQYF. The CDR3 DNA sequence: TGTGCCAGCAGTTGGGATGCTAGCGGAACCTACGAGCAGTACTTC.